A single sample is the source of the 27 T cell receptor beta chains below, sequenced in a study of beta chain features in type 1 diabetes. What was sequenced were expressed TCRB transcripts, since all of the isolated RNA had been reverse transcribed. TCRdb's copy holds only in-frame clones and misses some; the assay was immunoSEQ multiplex PCR. The sample lists around 400,000 clones, more than 12% occurring once. Source material: naive CD4+ T cells from blood. The receptors here all came from a woman younger than 30 in good health.

This clone was picked up a small number of times. The gene calls are TRBV1 and TRBJ2-1; TRBD2, the table's D call, was not compared with the DNA. TRBV1 has pseudogene status. There are 16 residues in the CDR3. CDR3 sequence reads: CTSSRLTSGIGNEQFF. The CDR3 bases are TGCACCAGCAGCCGCCTGACTAGCGGGATCGGGAATGAGCAGTTCTTC.

This clone was seen a handful of times. The chain recombines TRBV5-1 with TRBJ2-2, with 7 bases that match TRBD1. Trimming cost V 0 bases and J 11 bases; bases outside gene matches: 10. Germline V gene lookup returns CDR1 SGHRS and CDR2 YFSETQ. CDR3 length equals 15 residues. The CDR3 sequence: CASSLADRALKELFF. The DNA for the CDR3 is TGCGCCAGCAGCTTGGCCGACAGGGCCTTAAAAGAGCTGTTTTTT.

V is TRBV7-2 and J is TRBJ2-7; 7 nucleotides line up with TRBD2. There are 14 residues in the CDR3. V lost 1 base and J lost 2; bases outside the gene matches: 2. CDR1 is SGHTA, CDR2 FQGNSA, per germline. DNA for the CDR3: TGTGCCAGCAGCTTAGGGGACTACGCCTACGAGCAGTACTTC. This gives the protein CASSLGDYAYEQYF.

This chain connects TRBV9 to TRBJ2-2; possible D gene TRBD1, 7 bases. Trimming cost V 2 bases and J 7 bases, with 15 bases left between them. The CDR3 has 15 residues. Germline values: CDR1 SGDLS, CDR2 YYNGEE. In DNA, the CDR3 is TGTGCCAGCAGCGTTACGGCAGGGGGGAACGGGGAGCTGTTTTTT. It is translated as CASSVTAGGNGELFF.

This clone has just a few counts. V gene TRBV27 combines with J gene TRBJ2-1; TRBD2 agrees at 12 bases. Germline V gives CDR1 MNHEY, CDR2 SMNVEV (reference sequence). J lost 6 bases, V lost 5 bases, and 8 bases had no gene match. The CDR3 totals 16 residues. CDR3 sequence (DNA): TGTGCCAGCAGTCCCCTCTCTAGCGGGAGGGCCAATGAGCAGTTCTTC. It specifies CASSPLSSGRANEQFF.

This clone was counted between two and nine times. This chain joins TRBV25-1 and TRBJ1-1; D might be TRBD1 (6 bases). Trimming removed 3 bases at V and 1 base at J, with 15 bases between. The germline V gene has CDR1 MGHDK and CDR2 SYGVNS. The CDR3 is 16 residues long. The CDR3 reads CASSDQRQGPNTEAFF. In nucleotides, the CDR3 is TGTGCCAGCAGTGACCAACGGCAGGGGCCGAACACTGAAGCTTTCTTT.

This chain joins TRBV2 and TRBJ2-1; 11 nucleotides line up with TRBD2. Germline CDR1 and CDR2: SNHLY and FYNNEI. The CDR3 loop spans 16 amino acids. The trim removed 1 base at V and 5 bases at J, leaving 4 bases unmatched. CDR3 sequence: CASSEDSGRDHNEQFF. CDR3 coding DNA: TGTGCCAGCAGTGAAGATAGCGGGAGGGACCACAATGAGCAGTTCTTC.

The chain employs TRBV14 and TRBJ2-7; no definite D call. Trimming removed 4 bases from V and 3 bases from J, with 13 bases in between. CDR3 length equals 14 residues. Germline lookup yields CDR1 SGHDN and CDR2 FVKESK. CDR3 in amino acids: CASSRLGGNYEQYF. The CDR3 DNA is TGTGCCAGCAGCCGGCTAGGCGGTAACTACGAGCAGTACTTC.

This clone has more than one count but fewer than ten. The chain carries TRBV29-1 and TRBJ1-2, with 12 positions matching TRBD1. CDR1 is SQVTM, CDR2 ANQGSEA, per germline. The CDR3 is 17 residues long. With 2 bases clipped from V and 8 bases from J, the junction kept 15 bases outside the gene matches. The CDR3 spells CSVESSPGDRGRRGYTF. CDR3 nucleotides: TGCAGCGTTGAATCTTCCCCGGGGGACAGGGGGCGTCGGGGCTACACCTTC.

This chain uses TRBV9 with TRBJ2-6; D remains unclear. Germline V lookup: CDR1 SGDLS, CDR2 YYNGEE. V dropped 2 bases and J dropped 0 bases, with 12 bases sitting between them. The CDR3 is made up of 17 amino acids. Written as DNA, the CDR3 is TGTGCCAGCAGCGTCCTCTCAGGCGTCTCTGGGGCCAACGTCCTGACTTTC. It encodes CASSVLSGVSGANVLTF.

This clone was counted a few times. V is TRBV30 and J is TRBJ1-1, with D maybe TRBD1 (5 bases). Trimming removed 4 bases from V and 0 bases from J, with 15 bases in between. The CDR3 covers 15 residues. The germline gives CDR1 GTSNPN, CDR2 SVGIG (reference sequence). CDR3 in amino acids: CAWIGQGLMNTEAFF. The CDR3 region has the DNA TGTGCCTGGATTGGGCAGGGCCTCATGAACACTGAAGCTTTCTTT.

The chain joins TRBV10-2 to TRBJ2-7; D may be TRBD2 (6 bases). Germline V CDR1 and CDR2: WSHSY, SAAADI. The CDR3 runs 16 residues. Trimming took 0 bases from V and 4 from J, leaving 16 bases between them. This CDR3 reads CASSESITGVLYEQYF. The CDR3 DNA reads TGCGCCAGCAGTGAGTCGATAACGGGAGTATTGTACGAGCAGTACTTC.

This clone was seen a handful of times. The J gene is TRBJ1-1, the V gene TRBV7-2, with 10 bases matching TRBD1. Trimming removed 0 bases from V and 4 bases from J; junction bases left unmatched: 5. Germline assignment: CDR1 SGHTA and CDR2 FQGNSA. CDR3 size: 16 residues. The CDR3 bases are TGTGCCAGCAGCTTAGCTGGGGGACAGGGGACCACTGAAGCTTTCTTT. It is translated as CASSLAGGQGTTEAFF.

The J gene is TRBJ2-7, the V gene TRBV6-1, with TRBD1 matching 7 bases. The junction had 7 bases not matched to a gene; V was cut back by 2 bases and J by 3 bases. Germline loops: CDR1 MNHNS, CDR2 SASEGT. The CDR3 is made up of 15 amino acids. The CDR3 spells CASSEWTGRSYEQYF. DNA of the CDR3: TGTGCCAGCAGTGAATGGACAGGCCGTAGCTACGAGCAGTACTTC.

Only a few counts were recorded for this clone. The chain has TRBV28 and TRBJ1-5; 8 nucleotides agree with TRBD1. This CDR3 has 16 amino acids. Per germline, CDR1 MDHEN and CDR2 SYDVKM. V was clipped by 5 bases and J by 3 bases; unmatched bases: 9. This CDR3 reads CASSTLGQGVNQPQHF. For the CDR3, the DNA is TGTGCCAGCAGTACTTTAGGACAGGGTGTCAATCAGCCCCAGCATTTT.

V is TRBV29-1 and J is TRBJ2-2; D may be TRBD2 (6 bases). Germline V gene data show CDR1 as SQVTM and CDR2 as ANQGSEA. The CDR3 covers 11 residues. Trimming cost V 7 bases and J 7 bases, with 10 bases left between them. The CDR3 reads CSATGGGELFF. The CDR3 DNA reads as TGCAGCGCTACCGGGGGCGGGGAGCTGTTTTTT.

The rearrangement uses TRBV27 and TRBJ2-3; 7 bases map to TRBD2. Germline V gives CDR1 MNHEY, CDR2 SMNVEV (reference sequence). Unmatched junction bases numbered 10, after V lost 4 bases and J lost 0 bases. The CDR3 length is 17 residues. CDR3 sequence (DNA): TGTGCCAGCAGTTCTTTGGGAAGCGGGGTGAGCACAGATACGCAGTATTTT. Translated: CASSSLGSGVSTDTQYF.

V usage is TRBV4-2 and J usage is TRBJ1-1, with a possible D match to TRBD1 (5 bases). V was shortened by 3 bases and J by 2 bases, with 16 bases between the two germline ends. This CDR3 comprises 16 residues. Germline V gives CDR1 LGHNA, CDR2 YNFKEQ. CDR3 in amino acids: CASSQPPGLINTEAFF. CDR3 in DNA: TGTGCCAGCAGCCAGCCACCGGGACTCATTAACACTGAAGCTTTCTTT.

This clone was found a few times. Additional DNA sequences in this sample encode the identical CDR3. The chain recombines TRBV28 with TRBJ1-2; no firm D call. The CDR3 runs 12 residues. V lost 6 bases, J lost 4 bases, and 9 bases lay in between. Germline V gene sequence: CDR1 MDHEN, CDR2 SYDVKM. The CDR3: CASSPDSYGYTF. The CDR3 nucleotides are TGTGCCAGCAGCCCGGACTCCTATGGCTACACCTTC.

The chain links TRBV28 to TRBJ2-1, with 12 bases identical to TRBD2. CDR1 and CDR2 (germline): MDHEN, SYDVKM. Trimming cost V 0 bases and J 3 bases; bases outside gene matches: 3. The CDR3 is made up of 17 amino acids. The chain's CDR3 is CASSLWASGRVYNEQFF. CDR3 nucleotide sequence: TGTGCCAGCAGTTTATGGGCTAGCGGGAGGGTCTACAATGAGCAGTTCTTC.

The rearrangement links TRBV30 to TRBJ2-3; D may be TRBD1 (5 bases). V lost 4 bases and J 0 bases, leaving 14 bases between the germline ends. Germline lookup yields CDR1 GTSNPN and CDR2 SVGIG (reference sequence). This CDR3 region has 15 residues. The chain's CDR3 is CAWIRTGPSTDTQYF. The CDR3 coding sequence is TGTGCCTGGATAAGAACAGGACCTAGCACAGATACGCAGTATTTT.

The table lists this clone with a few counts. The V call is TRBV7-9, the J call TRBJ1-4; 9 bases line up with TRBD1. CDR1 and CDR2 from the germline V gene are SEHNR and FQNEAQ (reference sequence). Trimming at V came to 5 bases and at J to 5 bases, leaving 3 bases not matched to a gene. CDR3 size: 14 residues. The CDR3 is CASSRDRVNEKLFF. For the CDR3, the DNA is TGTGCCAGCAGCCGGGACAGGGTAAATGAAAAACTGTTTTTT.

J is TRBJ2-5 and V is TRBV6-5; weak D call: TRBD1 (6 bases). CDR1 and CDR2 from the germline V gene are MNHEY and SVGAGI. The CDR3 extends over 15 amino acids. The V gene lost 4 bases and the J gene lost 3 bases, with 15 bases spanning the gap. DNA for the CDR3: TGTGCCAGCAGTTCACCGGGACAAGGGGAAGAGACCCAGTACTTC. It yields the protein CASSSPGQGEETQYF.

The chain uses TRBV19 and TRBJ2-1; unclear D gene. This CDR3 is 14 amino acids long. Trimming stripped 5 bases from V and 3 bases from J, with 11 bases between. Germline loops: CDR1 LNHDA, CDR2 SQIVND (reference sequence). The CDR3 DNA reads TGTGCCAGTAGTCCTGAGCCAAACTACAATGAGCAGTTCTTC. It translates to CASSPEPNYNEQFF.

The table lists this clone with a few counts. V is TRBV7-9 and J is TRBJ2-1; no definite D call. Trimming pared 2 bases from V and 7 bases from J, leaving 9 bases between. The CDR3 has 13 residues. Germline V CDR1 and CDR2: SEHNR, FQNEAQ (reference sequence). CDR3 sequence: CASSLLTLNEQFF. The CDR3 DNA reads TGTGCCAGCAGCTTATTAACTTTAAATGAGCAGTTCTTC.

J is TRBJ2-7 and V is TRBV19; 15 bases align to TRBD2. CDR1 and CDR2 (germline): LNHDA, SQIVND (reference sequence). V lost 6 bases and J lost 2; bases outside the gene matches: 11. The CDR3 totals 18 residues. In nucleotides, the CDR3 is TGTGCCAGTAGACCCACGGGACTAGCGGGAGGAAGGGCCTACGAGCAGTACTTC. The encoded protein is CASRPTGLAGGRAYEQYF.

There are a few counts of this clone. A junction end diverges from the germline sequence, so it may reflect a read error. V and J are TRBV7-9 and TRBJ2-1; TRBD2 agrees at 8 bases. The CDR3 has 10 residues. The germline V gene has CDR1 SEHNR and CDR2 FQNEAQ (reference sequence). CDR3 coding DNA: TGCACAGCCGGAGCGGGAGTCCAGTTCTTC. Protein: CTAGAGVQFF.